This entry is about one TCR beta chain. Antigen: not known. The study ran its PCR with 60 Vbeta and 13 Jbeta primers. Assay: immunoSEQ multiplex PCR; the TCRdb copy retains only in-frame clones and omits some. The data contain 150,000 to 200,000 clones, roughly 82% of them seen just once; the ten biggest clones take up less than 2%. This record belongs to a study of cytomegalovirus exposure and HLA in healthy donors. The CDR3 extends over 14 amino acids. V lost 5 bases, J lost 6 bases, and 5 bases stayed unmatched. Germline CDR1 and CDR2: MGHRA and YSYEKL. Points from the study as a whole: One later analysis reportedly identified an Asian-associated ancestry cluster that showed fewer N-insertions than the roughly 600-donor mean.

The source is a man aged 35-49 years in good health and CMV-seronegative. Source material: PBMCs. This rearrangement joins TRBV4-1 to TRBJ2-1; 9 nucleotides line up with TRBD2. This chain's CDR3 is CASSGIAGVNEQFF. As DNA, the CDR3 is TGCGCCAGCAGCGGAATAGCGGGGGTCAATGAGCAGTTCTTC.